These T cell receptor beta chains were read from a single sample in a study of blood T cells in healthy people across ages. MiXCR, applied by TCRdb to the 5' RACE reads, yields one record per CDR3 protein. The top ten hold over 7% of the sample, which has 1.5 million to 2 million distinct CDR3 sequences, 28% seen once. Source material: blood. The receptors shown here come from a woman aged 25 to 45 in good health. The CDR3 runs from the conserved cysteine through the conserved F or W. D genes are given only for firm matches. Rows give clone size only sometimes, using once, few, many, or a class for an expanded clone.

v_call: TRBV19
d_call: TRBD1
clone_size: .
j_call: TRBJ2-6
cdr3_aa: CASSIVAAGGAGGANVLTF
cdr3_nt: TGTGCCAGTAGTATAGTCGCGGCAGGGGGCGCAGGTGGGGCCAACGTCCTGACTTTC

v_call: TRBV12-5
d_call: .
clone_size: few
j_call: TRBJ1-2
cdr3_aa: CASGRGDPRDYGYTF
cdr3_nt: TGTGCTAGTGGCCGCGGGGACCCCAGGGACTATGGCTACACCTTC

v_call: TRBV7-2
d_call: TRBD2
clone_size: .
j_call: TRBJ2-3
cdr3_aa: CASSLRPSGSRGTDTQYF
cdr3_nt: TGTGCCAGCAGCTTACGGCCTAGCGGGAGTCGGGGCACAGATACGCAGTATTTT

v_call: TRBV28
d_call: TRBD1
clone_size: few
j_call: TRBJ1-6
cdr3_aa: CASSLGGAGGDSPLHF
cdr3_nt: TGTGCCAGCTCATTAGGAGGGGCAGGGGGCGATTCACCCCTCCACTTT

v_call: TRBV6-6
d_call: .
clone_size: .
j_call: TRBJ1-1
cdr3_aa: CASSYPRGQGSTEAFF
cdr3_nt: TGTGCCAGCAGTTACCCTCGTGGTCAAGGTAGCACTGAAGCTTTCTTT

v_call: TRBV18
d_call: .
clone_size: few
j_call: TRBJ2-7
cdr3_aa: CASSPDGVGYEQYF
cdr3_nt: TGTGCCAGCTCACCCGACGGGGTCGGCTACGAGCAGTACTTC

v_call: TRBV2
d_call: TRBD2
clone_size: .
j_call: TRBJ2-7
cdr3_aa: CASRREREGHQTYEQYF
cdr3_nt: TGTGCCAGCAGGCGGGAGAGAGAGGGGCATCAAACCTACGAGCAGTACTTC

v_call: TRBV7-2
d_call: TRBD1
clone_size: few
j_call: TRBJ2-1
cdr3_aa: CASSLALQGVLLYSYNEQFF
cdr3_nt: TGTGCCAGCAGCTTAGCGTTACAGGGGGTTCTTCTATACTCCTACAATGAGCAGTTCTTC

v_call: TRBV29-1
d_call: .
clone_size: few
j_call: TRBJ2-3
cdr3_aa: CSVLGGTYYTQYF
cdr3_nt: TGCAGCGTCCTAGGCGGGACGTATTATACGCAGTATTTT

v_call: TRBV20-1
d_call: .
clone_size: .
j_call: TRBJ2-7
cdr3_aa: CSAGQGPSYNEQYF
cdr3_nt: TGCAGTGCTGGACAAGGTCCCTCCTACAATGAGCAGTACTTC

v_call: TRBV6-5
d_call: .
clone_size: .
j_call: TRBJ1-2
cdr3_aa: CASSSPGQGKARGYTF
cdr3_nt: TGTGCCAGCAGTTCTCCGGGCCAGGGAAAGGCTCGGGGCTACACCTTC

v_call: TRBV20-1
d_call: TRBD1
clone_size: few
j_call: TRBJ2-5
cdr3_aa: CSAGQLTGTETQYF
cdr3_nt: TGCAGTGCTGGACAACTGACAGGGACAGAGACCCAGTACTTC

v_call: TRBV20-1
d_call: TRBD2
clone_size: .
j_call: TRBJ2-2
cdr3_aa: CSARLLAGGSGELFF
cdr3_nt: TGCAGTGCTAGGCTACTAGCGGGGGGTTCCGGGGAGCTGTTTTTT

v_call: TRBV6-5
d_call: .
clone_size: few
j_call: TRBJ2-2
cdr3_aa: CASRPSRGSAGELFF
cdr3_nt: TGTGCCAGCAGACCATCAAGGGGCTCGGCCGGGGAGCTGTTTTTT

v_call: TRBV9
d_call: .
clone_size: .
j_call: TRBJ2-1
cdr3_aa: CASSVSQYNEQFF
cdr3_nt: TGTGCCAGCAGCGTATCCCAGTACAATGAGCAGTTCTTC

v_call: TRBV2
d_call: TRBD1
clone_size: .
j_call: TRBJ1-1
cdr3_aa: CASSAGGGDTEAFF
cdr3_nt: TGTGCCAGCAGTGCAGGGGGCGGTGACACTGAAGCTTTCTTT

v_call: TRBV3-1
d_call: .
clone_size: few
j_call: TRBJ2-6
cdr3_aa: CASSPLGFNLRGSGANVLTF
cdr3_nt: TGTGCCAGCAGCCCCCTCGGTTTTAATCTACGGGGATCTGGGGCCAACGTCCTGACTTTC

v_call: TRBV7-2
d_call: .
clone_size: few
j_call: TRBJ2-2
cdr3_aa: CASRAFRGTPAGELFF
cdr3_nt: TGTGCCAGCAGGGCCTTCAGGGGCACGCCCGCTGGGGAGCTGTTTTTT

v_call: TRBV2
d_call: TRBD2
clone_size: .
j_call: TRBJ2-1
cdr3_aa: CASSEGLAGAWNEQFF
cdr3_nt: TGTGCCAGCAGTGAAGGACTAGCGGGGGCCTGGAATGAGCAGTTCTTC

v_call: TRBV20-1
d_call: .
clone_size: .
j_call: TRBJ2-1
cdr3_aa: CSAGRGGYNGQFF
cdr3_nt: TGCAGCGCAGGGAGGGGGGGGTACAATGGGCAGTTCTTC

v_call: TRBV27
d_call: TRBD1
clone_size: few
j_call: TRBJ1-2
cdr3_aa: CASSNRQGLSYGYTF
cdr3_nt: TGTGCCAGCAGTAATCGACAGGGTCTCTCCTATGGCTACACCTTC

v_call: TRBV4-1
d_call: .
clone_size: few
j_call: TRBJ2-7
cdr3_aa: CASSLPLAGHEQYF
cdr3_nt: TGCGCCAGCAGCCTGCCCTTGGCAGGGCACGAGCAGTACTTC

v_call: TRBV12-3/TRBV12-4
d_call: TRBD2
clone_size: few
j_call: TRBJ2-2
cdr3_aa: CASRGGSNTGELFF
cdr3_nt: TGTGCCAGCAGGGGGGGGTCGAACACCGGGGAGCTGTTTTTT

v_call: TRBV20-1
d_call: .
clone_size: .
j_call: TRBJ1-1
cdr3_aa: CSARALTGTEAFF
cdr3_nt: TGCAGTGCTAGAGCCCTAACGGGTACTGAAGCTTTCTTT

v_call: TRBV5-1
d_call: .
clone_size: few
j_call: TRBJ1-5
cdr3_aa: CASSSEVNQPQHF
cdr3_nt: TGCGCCAGCAGCTCCGAGGTGAATCAGCCCCAGCATTTT

v_call: TRBV18
d_call: .
clone_size: .
j_call: TRBJ2-7
cdr3_aa: CASSPGTILYEQYF
cdr3_nt: TGTGCCAGCTCACCGGGGACAATACTCTACGAGCAGTACTTC

v_call: TRBV2
d_call: .
clone_size: .
j_call: TRBJ1-2
cdr3_aa: CAGSYPLPGYTF
cdr3_nt: TGTGCCGGCAGTTACCCACTTCCTGGCTACACCTTC

v_call: TRBV2
d_call: .
clone_size: .
j_call: TRBJ2-2
cdr3_aa: CASSLHRDPNTGELFF
cdr3_nt: TGTGCCAGCAGTCTACACAGGGATCCGAACACCGGGGAGCTGTTTTTT

v_call: TRBV6-4
d_call: TRBD2
clone_size: many
j_call: TRBJ2-1
cdr3_aa: CASSDLAGNNEQFF
cdr3_nt: TGTGCCAGCAGTGACCTAGCGGGTAACAATGAGCAGTTCTTC

v_call: TRBV20-1
d_call: .
clone_size: .
j_call: TRBJ2-7
cdr3_aa: CSAHHPSAGQFSYEQYF
cdr3_nt: TGCAGTGCGCACCACCCCAGCGCAGGGCAATTTTCCTACGAGCAGTACTTC

v_call: TRBV4-1
d_call: TRBD1
clone_size: .
j_call: TRBJ1-2
cdr3_aa: CASSGQGAGGYTF
cdr3_nt: TGCGCCAGCAGCGGCCAGGGGGCGGGTGGCTACACCTTC

v_call: TRBV28
d_call: .
clone_size: .
j_call: TRBJ1-2
cdr3_aa: CASRSPMGGGGSHGYTF
cdr3_nt: TGTGCCAGCAGGTCCCCAATGGGCGGGGGAGGGTCCCATGGCTACACCTTC

v_call: TRBV12-5
d_call: .
clone_size: .
j_call: TRBJ2-2
cdr3_aa: CASGLVLATNTGELFF
cdr3_nt: TGTGCTAGTGGTTTGGTCCTAGCGACGAACACCGGGGAGCTGTTTTTT

v_call: TRBV29-1
d_call: TRBD1
clone_size: many
j_call: TRBJ1-4
cdr3_aa: CSAADRVGGATNEKLFF
cdr3_nt: TGCAGCGCTGCCGACAGGGTGGGAGGTGCAACTAATGAAAAACTGTTTTTT

v_call: TRBV11-2
d_call: .
clone_size: .
j_call: TRBJ1-2
cdr3_aa: CASSLALSIGYTF
cdr3_nt: TGTGCCAGCAGCTTAGCCCTTTCGATCGGCTACACCTTC

v_call: TRBV5-1
d_call: .
clone_size: .
j_call: TRBJ2-2
cdr3_aa: CASTVGGTKAGELFF
cdr3_nt: TGCGCCAGCACTGTTGGAGGGACGAAGGCCGGGGAGCTGTTTTTT

v_call: TRBV29-1
d_call: .
clone_size: .
j_call: TRBJ2-3
cdr3_aa: CSVEARSGTDTQYF
cdr3_nt: TGCAGCGTTGAGGCACGGAGCGGCACAGATACGCAGTATTTT

v_call: TRBV11-2
d_call: .
clone_size: few
j_call: TRBJ1-3
cdr3_aa: CASSPQGGSTIYF
cdr3_nt: TGTGCCAGCAGCCCCCAAGGGGGAAGCACCATATATTTT

v_call: TRBV24-1
d_call: .
clone_size: .
j_call: TRBJ1-2
cdr3_aa: CATRSQLGLRGRGLWYGYTF
cdr3_nt: TGTGCCACCAGAAGTCAGCTCGGCCTTCGGGGAAGGGGTCTATGGTATGGCTACACCTTC

v_call: TRBV4-2
d_call: TRBD2
clone_size: many
j_call: TRBJ2-7
cdr3_aa: CASSQEGKGSGYSGGSSYEQYF
cdr3_nt: TGTGCCAGCAGCCAAGAAGGGAAAGGTTCTGGGTATAGCGGGGGCAGCTCCTACGAGCAGTACTTC

v_call: TRBV5-5
d_call: .
clone_size: .
j_call: TRBJ1-5
cdr3_aa: CASSLESASQPQHF
cdr3_nt: TGTGCCAGCAGCTTGGAATCGGCTAGCCAGCCCCAGCATTTT

v_call: TRBV28
d_call: TRBD1
clone_size: .
j_call: TRBJ1-5
cdr3_aa: CASSLFGLGQGSKPQHF
cdr3_nt: TGTGCCAGCAGTTTGTTCGGGTTAGGACAGGGGTCAAAGCCCCAGCATTTT

v_call: TRBV6-6
d_call: .
clone_size: few
j_call: TRBJ1-6
cdr3_aa: CASSTAGGGENSPLHF
cdr3_nt: TGTGCCAGCAGTACCGCGGGGGGGGGAGAAAATTCACCCCTCCACTTT

v_call: TRBV20-1
d_call: TRBD1
clone_size: once
j_call: TRBJ2-7
cdr3_aa: CSAEGACATYEQYF
cdr3_nt: TGCAGTGCCGAGGGGGCCTGCGCTACCTACGAGCAGTACTTC

v_call: TRBV28
d_call: .
clone_size: few
j_call: TRBJ1-4
cdr3_aa: CASSFPDRNEKLFF
cdr3_nt: TGTGCCAGCAGCTTCCCAGACAGGAATGAAAAACTGTTTTTT

v_call: TRBV6-1
d_call: .
clone_size: .
j_call: TRBJ2-5
cdr3_aa: CASTEPNQETQYF
cdr3_nt: TGTGCCAGCACCGAACCAAACCAAGAGACCCAGTACTTC